Listed below are T cell receptor beta chains from one sample, sequenced in a study of radiotherapy plus CTLA-4 blockade in lung cancer. The table came from immunoSEQ multiplex PCR; TCRdb's copy has only in-frame clones and leaves some out. Of more than 40,000 clones detected, approximately 90% appear once; the ten largest clones hold 6% to 8.5%. Here the sequenced sample was peripheral blood, taken from a patient treated with radiotherapy plus ipilimumab. These receptors all come from a human donor with non-small cell lung cancer whose response to radiotherapy plus ipilimumab could not be evaluated. The CDR3 runs from the conserved cysteine through the conserved F or W. The D gene is left open where the match is weak. Part of the rows lack a size; the others show once, few, many or a class for expanded clones.

>TRBJ1-2|-|TRBV6-1|TRBD1
TGTGCCAGCAGTGGGATGACAGGGGAGGCGGGGGTTGGCTACACCTTC
CASSGMTGEAGVGYTF
>TRBJ2-2|-|TRBV19|TRBD2
TGTGCCAGTAGTGAAACTAGCGGGGGAGCCGGGGAGCTGTTTTTT
CASSETSGGAGELFF
>TRBJ1-2|-|TRBV14|-
TGTGCCAGCAGCCAAGATGGGGCAGGGCTCGGTGGCTACACCTTC
CASSQDGAGLGGYTF
>TRBJ1-1|-|TRBV5-1|-
TGCGCCAGCAGCTTGGGAGGGGGACGAGGAGGCACTGAAGCTTTCTTT
CASSLGGGRGGTEAFF
>TRBJ1-5|-|TRBV5-6|-
TGTGCCAGCAGCTTTCGGCAGGTTAGCAATCAGCCCCAGCATTTT
CASSFRQVSNQPQHF
>TRBJ2-7|few|TRBV29-1|TRBD1
TGCAGCGTTGATGGGGACAGGGACGAGCAGTACTTC
CSVDGDRDEQYF
>TRBJ1-1|-|TRBV5-1|-
TGCGCCAGCAGCCTGCAGGGTGAAGCTTTCTTT
CASSLQGEAFF
>TRBJ1-2|-|TRBV19|-
TGTGCCAGTAGGGCCGTAGGGGGTTCTTATGGCTACACCTTC
CASRAVGGSYGYTF
>TRBJ2-3|-|TRBV11-2|-
TGTGCCAGCAGCTTGGGGGCCTCCACAGATACGCAGTATTTT
CASSLGASTDTQYF
>TRBJ1-1|-|TRBV10-3|-
TGTGCCTCGGCGGGCAGGGGTCTGTTGCTTGACACTGAAGCTTTCTTT
CASAGRGLLLDTEAFF
>TRBJ2-2|-|TRBV5-1|-
TGCGCCAGCAGCTTGGGCGAGAGTGAGCTGTTTTTT
CASSLGESELFF
>TRBJ2-1|-|TRBV5-8|TRBD1
TGTGCCAGCACCAGACAGGGTAATGAGCAGTTCTTC
CASTRQGNEQFF
>TRBJ1-2|-|TRBV5-4|-
TGTGCCAGCAGCGCCAGGCAGGGGAAGGACTATGGCTACACCTTC
CASSARQGKDYGYTF
>TRBJ1-2|-|TRBV6-1|-
TGTGCCAGCAGTGAAGGCGGGCTCGGCTACACCTTC
CASSEGGLGYTF
>TRBJ2-7|-|TRBV7-2|-
TGTGCCAGCAGCTTCCTAAGCACCTACGAGCAGTACTTC
CASSFLSTYEQYF
>TRBJ2-1|-|TRBV19|TRBD2
TGTGCCAGTAGTATAGCCCAGGGAGGGCCGTCGCCGTTCTTC
CASSIAQGGPSPFF
>TRBJ1-1|-|TRBV4-3|-
TGCGCCAGCAGCCAAGAACCAGGGGACACTGAAGCTTTCTTT
CASSQEPGDTEAFF
>TRBJ1-2|-|TRBV2|-
TGTGCCAGCAGTGAAGGCAGGCCTCCTAACTATGGCTACACCTTC
CASSEGRPPNYGYTF
>TRBJ1-5|-|TRBV10-2|-
TGCGCCAGTCGGGGTATTGGCCAGCCCCAGCATTTT
CASRGIGQPQHF
>TRBJ2-7|-|TRBV5-1|TRBD1
TGCGCCAGCAGCACAGGACAGGGCTACGAGCAGTACTTC
CASSTGQGYEQYF
>TRBJ2-7|-|TRBV6-5|TRBD1
TGTGCCAGCAGGTCCGGGACAGGGTCACAGGTGCAGTACTTC
CASRSGTGSQVQYF
>TRBJ2-2|-|TRBV4-3|-
TGCGCCAGCAGTCAGGAGGGTGGAACCGGGGAGCTGTTTTTT
CASSQEGGTGELFF
>TRBJ1-2|-|TRBV18|-
TGTGCCAGCTACCTTTTAACGGGGGGATATGGCTACACCTTC
CASYLLTGGYGYTF
>TRBJ2-1|-|TRBV2|-
TGTGCCAGCTCATTCAGCTCCTACAATGAGCAGTTCTTC
CASSFSSYNEQFF
>TRBJ1-1|-|TRBV28|-
TGTGCCAGCAGCCCCTGGGGGGAGACTGAAGCTTTCTTT
CASSPWGETEAFF
>TRBJ2-5|-|TRBV29-1|TRBD2
TGCAGCGTAGATAGCGGGAGGGCCGGAGAGACCCAGTACTTC
CSVDSGRAGETQYF
>TRBJ1-2|-|TRBV7-2|-
TGTGCCAGCAGCCTACTACAGGGTGGATATGGCTACACCTTC
CASSLLQGGYGYTF
>TRBJ1-2|-|TRBV10-2|TRBD1
TGCGCCAGCAGTGATGACAGGGGACGGGGTGGTGGCTACACCTTC
CASSDDRGRGGGYTF
>TRBJ2-5|-|TRBV5-1|TRBD2
TGCGCCAGCAGCTTGGACGGGGGGGGTGTTCAAGAGACCCAGTACTTC
CASSLDGGGVQETQYF
>TRBJ2-7|-|TRBV2|-
TGTGCCAGCAGTGAACGAGGAGGGCCCCTGCTTTCCTACGAGCAGTACTTC
CASSERGGPLLSYEQYF
>TRBJ1-2|few|TRBV28|TRBD1
TGTGCCAGCAGTTTCCTTGGACAGGGGGAGGGTGATGGCTACACCTTC
CASSFLGQGEGDGYTF
>TRBJ2-7|-|TRBV28|-
TGTGCCAGCAGTTTGGAACTCAGGGAGCAGTACTTC
CASSLELREQYF
>TRBJ1-2|few|TRBV6-5|-
TGTGCCAGCAGTTACGCGGGACTGAGATATGGCTACACCTTC
CASSYAGLRYGYTF
>TRBJ1-1|-|TRBV6-5|TRBD1
TGTGCCAGCAGTCCCCCCCTACAGGGGATCACTGAAGCTTTCTTT
CASSPPLQGITEAFF
>TRBJ2-7|-|TRBV5-1|TRBD2
TGCGCCAGCAGCTTGGGAGCGGGGGGGCCCAGCCACGAGCAGTACTTC
CASSLGAGGPSHEQYF
>TRBJ1-5|once|TRBV7-2|TRBD1
TGTGCCAGCAGCTCCCGACAGGGAGGTCAGCCCCAGCATTTT
CASSSRQGGQPQHF
>TRBJ1-4|-|TRBV4-3|-
TGCGCCAGCAGCCAAGAAGTAGGTGACAGCGGGGACGAAAAACTGTTTTTT
CASSQEVGDSGDEKLFF
>TRBJ1-1|-|TRBV7-8|-
TGTGCTTCCGAAGACAGCAACACTGAAGCTTTCTTT
CASEDSNTEAFF
>TRBJ1-4|-|TRBV11-2|-
TGTGCCAGCAGCACCGAGAGGCAACTAAAACTGTTTTTT
CASSTERQLKLFF
>TRBJ2-2|-|TRBV7-7|-
TGTGCCAGCAGCTTAGGAGGGATCGGTTTGGCCGGGGAGCTGTTTTTT
CASSLGGIGLAGELFF
>TRBJ2-3|-|TRBV2|TRBD2
TGTGCCAGCAGTGAACGCGGGGGGGTCGCAGATACGCAGTATTTT
CASSERGGVADTQYF
>TRBJ2-2|-|TRBV7-9|TRBD1
TGTGCCAGCAGCGTACAGGGGAGCACCGGGGAGCTGTTTTTT
CASSVQGSTGELFF
>TRBJ2-1|-|TRBV7-9|TRBD2
TGTGCCAGCAGCCGACTAGCGGTTCACAATGAGCAGTTCTTC
CASSRLAVHNEQFF
>TRBJ2-7|-|TRBV28|TRBD1
TGTGCCAGCAGTTCCCCCACAACAGGGGGCTCCTACGAGCAGTACTTC
CASSSPTTGGSYEQYF
>TRBJ2-2|-|TRBV7-2|TRBD2
TGTGCCAGCAGCTTAGGTAGCGGGAGTCCCGGGGAGCTGTTTTTT
CASSLGSGSPGELFF
>TRBJ2-7|-|TRBV7-2|-
TGTGCCAGCAGCCCCGGAGGACCCCACTCGTACTTC
CASSPGGPHSYF
>TRBJ2-3|-|TRBV19|TRBD1
TGTGCCAGTAGGGGGACAGGGAGCACAGATACGCAGTATTTT
CASRGTGSTDTQYF
>TRBJ2-4|-|TRBV6-6|-
TGTGCCAGCAGCCCATCCGGGGTAGCCAAAAACATTCAGTACTTC
CASSPSGVAKNIQYF
>TRBJ2-7|-|TRBV2|-
TGTGCCAGCAGTGAGCAGGGTTGGGAGCAGTACTTC
CASSEQGWEQYF
>TRBJ2-7|-|TRBV27|TRBD2
TGTGCCAGCAGTTCACTAGCGGGAGCCTACGAGCAGTACTTC
CASSSLAGAYEQYF
>TRBJ2-3|few|TRBV4-1|TRBD2
TGCGCCAGCAGCCCCTACAAACCGGGACTAGCGGGAGACGCAGATACGCAGTATTTT
CASSPYKPGLAGDADTQYF
>TRBJ1-2|once|TRBV5-1|TRBD1
TGCGCCAGCAGCTCGGGGACAGCCAACTATGGCTACACCTTC
CASSSGTANYGYTF
>TRBJ1-1|-|TRBV7-2|-
TGTGCCAGCAGCCGATACCTCCGGGGGGGTACTGAAGCTTTCTTT
CASSRYLRGGTEAFF